This T cell receptor (beta chain) derives from a study of blood T cells in healthy people across ages. Trimming shortened V by 8 bases and J by 5 bases, and 19 bases separated the two germline ends. Per the germline V gene, CDR1 is MNHNS and CDR2 is SASEGT. CDR3 length: 15 amino acids. A J-beta primer mix and a sample-barcoded 5' primer were used in a second PCR of roughly 6 to 11 cycles. Each CDR3 protein is one row after TCRdb ran MiXCR on the 5' RACE reads. The data contain 800,000 or so distinct CDR3 sequences, around 62% of them singletons. The sequence was obtained from a young man in good health. V usage is TRBV6-1 and J usage is TRBJ1-5, with D possibly TRBD1 on 5 matching bases. Sequences were obtained from blood. The CDR3 DNA follows: TGTGCCAGCCGGGGGTTAAGGGTGAATGATCAGCCCCAGCATTTT. This codes for CASRGLRVNDQPQHF.